One and the same sample provided the 26 T cell receptor beta chains below, sequenced in a study of cytomegalovirus exposure and HLA in healthy donors. The PCR was carried out with 60 Vbeta primers and 13 Jbeta primers. Data came from immunoSEQ multiplex PCR; TCRdb stores just in-frame clones and leaves some out. The sample records about 160,000 clones, approximately 78% being singletons. Sequencing used PBMCs. The receptors stem from a girl aged 2 to 9 in good health and CMV-seropositive.

The genes are TRBV30 and TRBJ1-3; maybe TRBD1 (5 bases). Germline loops: CDR1 GTSNPN, CDR2 SVGIG (reference sequence). V was trimmed by 3 bases and J by 2 bases, leaving 11 bases between them. CDR3 size: 14 residues. The CDR3 here is CAWRADSAGNTIYF. CDR3 DNA sequence: TGTGCCTGGAGAGCCGACAGCGCTGGAAACACCATATATTTT.

The chain is built from TRBV5-1 and TRBJ2-5; perhaps TRBD1 as D (6 bases). Germline CDR1 is SGHRS and CDR2 is YFSETQ. V lost 7 bases, J lost 5 bases, and 12 bases lay in between. The CDR3 is 12 residues long. The CDR3 DNA is TGCGCCAGCGGCTGGCAGGGGGAGACCCAGTACTTC. This codes for CASGWQGETQYF.

The gene calls are TRBV27 and TRBJ1-5; D is ambiguous. The CDR3 totals 14 residues. V lost 6 bases to trimming and J lost 6 bases, with 15 bases between them. Germline V gene sequence: CDR1 MNHEY, CDR2 SMNVEV (reference sequence). The CDR3 protein is CASSPISSGQPQHF. CDR3 nucleotide sequence: TGTGCCAGCAGCCCCATAAGTAGCGGTCAGCCCCAGCATTTT.

The chain recombines TRBV29-1 with TRBJ1-4; D may be TRBD1 (5 bases). CDR3 length equals 15 residues. Germline lookup yields CDR1 SQVTM and CDR2 ANQGSEA. V lost 5 bases and J lost 7, with 20 bases in between. CDR3 protein: CSVMTLAGRGEKLFF. In DNA form, the CDR3 reads TGCAGCGTTATGACCCTGGCAGGGAGGGGTGAAAAACTGTTTTTT. Based on the CDR3 plus reference TRBV29-1 and TRBJ1-4, the full variable domain is SAVISQKPSRDICQRGTSLTIQCQVDSQVTMMFWYRQQPGQSLTLIATANQGSEATYESGFVIDKFPISRPNLTFSTLTVSNMSPEDSSIYLCSVMTLAGRGEKLFFGSGTQLSVL.

CDR3 DNA sequence: TGTGCCAGCAGTTACTCGAGTTATGAAAAACTGTTTTTT. As protein: CASSYSSYEKLFF. The chain joins TRBV6-5 to TRBJ1-4; no reliable D call. There are 13 residues in the CDR3. From germline, CDR1 is MNHEY and CDR2 SVGAGI. Trimming left V 0 bases short and J 6 bases short, with 5 bases between.

This clone was recorded once. The genes are TRBV5-6 and TRBJ1-3; D is uncertain. Between the trimmed V and J ends, which lost 0 bases and 3 bases, there was a span of 4 bases. The CDR3 spans 13 residues. Germline CDR1 and CDR2: SGHDT and YYEEEE. CDR3 in amino acids: CASSLAGGNTIYF. CDR3 bases: TGTGCCAGCAGCTTGGCGGGTGGAAACACCATATATTTT.

The chain employs TRBV6-1 and TRBJ1-4, with 12 positions matching TRBD1. Germline assignment: CDR1 MNHNS and CDR2 SASEGT. The junction had 4 bases not matched to a gene; V was cut back by 1 base and J by 4 bases. The CDR3 extends over 17 amino acids. CDR3 residues: CASSEGGTGGGNEKLFF. The CDR3 DNA is TGTGCCAGCAGTGAAGGGGGGACAGGGGGCGGTAATGAAAAACTGTTTTTT.

This clone has more than one count but fewer than ten. The V gene is TRBV6-1, the J gene TRBJ2-3, with D hard to call. Germline lookup yields CDR1 MNHNS and CDR2 SASEGT. Trimming stripped 7 bases from V and 0 bases from J, with 14 bases between. The CDR3 totals 15 residues. For the CDR3, the DNA is TGTGCCAGCACTGGCGGAGTCACTAGCACAGATACGCAGTATTTT. Translation gives CASTGGVTSTDTQYF.

This chain joins TRBV11-2 and TRBJ1-1; possibly TRBD1 for D (5 bases). The germline V gene has CDR1 SGHAT and CDR2 FQNNGV. V was pared by 8 bases and J by 4 bases, with 11 bases between. CDR3 length equals 12 residues. CDR3 sequence: CASQGTITEAFF. CDR3 DNA: TGTGCCAGCCAGGGTACTATCACTGAAGCTTTCTTT.

This clone was detected only once. The chain uses TRBV9 and TRBJ1-2; 7 positions match TRBD1. The CDR3 is 13 amino acids. The V segment lost 0 bases and the J segment 6 bases; nucleotides outside the gene matches: 2. CDR1 is SGDLS, CDR2 YYNGEE, per germline. CDR3 residues: CASSVGDRNGYTF. In nucleotides, the CDR3 is TGTGCCAGCAGCGTAGGGGACAGAAATGGCTACACCTTC.

V usage is TRBV5-1 and J usage is TRBJ1-5; the match to TRBD1 covers 7 bases. Trimming cost V 2 bases and J 0 bases; bases outside gene matches: 14. CDR1 and CDR2 from the germline V gene are SGHRS and YFSETQ. The CDR3 covers 19 residues. This chain's CDR3 is CASSLNLRGGLYSNQPQHF. DNA for the CDR3: TGCGCCAGCAGCTTAAACCTTAGAGGGGGCCTTTATAGCAATCAGCCCCAGCATTTT.

The CDR3 spells CASSSRTGRNSPLHF. In DNA, the CDR3 is TGTGCCAGCAGTTCCCGGACAGGGCGAAATTCACCCCTCCACTTT. This sequence joins TRBV6-1 and TRBJ1-6; 8 nucleotides line up with TRBD1. This CDR3 has 15 amino acids. Germline-derived CDR1 and CDR2 are MNHNS and SASEGT. With V trimmed by 5 bases and J by 7 bases, 7 bases remained unmatched.

The rearrangement joins TRBV7-2 to TRBJ2-7; possibly TRBD2 for D (6 bases). This CDR3 contains 13 residues. Germline V CDR1 and CDR2: SGHTA, FQGNSA. The V end lost 2 bases, the J end lost 5 bases, and 10 bases lay between the germline ends. The CDR3 DNA is TGTGCCAGCAGCTTATCACTAGCTAACGAGCAGTACTTC. It translates to CASSLSLANEQYF.

The chain links TRBV9 to TRBJ2-1; 10 nucleotides match TRBD2. V trimming: 4 bases; J trimming: 5 bases; junction bases outside the gene matches: 18. The CDR3 contains 19 residues. Germline loops: CDR1 SGDLS, CDR2 YYNGEE. CDR3 in amino acids: CASSLPGVASGSNDNEQFF. CDR3 nucleotide sequence: TGTGCCAGCAGCTTACCAGGGGTAGCTAGCGGGAGTAATGACAATGAGCAGTTCTTC.

The CDR3 is CASSPGASSVYEKLFF. CDR3 sequence (DNA): TGTGCCAGCAGCCCAGGGGCCTCTTCGGTATATGAAAAACTGTTTTTT. This chain links TRBV28 with TRBJ1-4; a weak D match, TRBD1 (6 bases). Looked up from germline, CDR1 is MDHEN and CDR2 is SYDVKM. The V end lost 6 bases, the J end lost 6 bases, and 20 bases lay between the germline ends. This CDR3 is 16 amino acids long.

The chain couples TRBV15 to TRBJ2-2, with a tentative D call TRBD2 (5 bases). The V gene lost 4 bases and the J gene lost 5 bases, with 17 bases spanning the gap. The germline V gene has CDR1 LNHNV and CDR2 YYDKDF (reference sequence). The CDR3 is made up of 16 amino acids. The CDR3 spells CATSKEEGRWTGELFF. The CDR3 DNA is TGTGCCACCAGCAAAGAAGAGGGAAGATGGACCGGGGAGCTGTTTTTT.

Written as DNA, the CDR3 is TGTGCCAGCAGCTTGAAGGGACAGACATACGAGCAGTACTTC. Its translation: CASSLKGQTYEQYF. This chain joins TRBV5-6 and TRBJ2-7, with 7 bases identical to TRBD1. V was clipped by 1 base and J by 4 bases; unmatched bases: 5. Per the germline V gene, CDR1 is SGHDT and CDR2 is YYEEEE. CDR3 length equals 14 residues.

This clone has more than one count but fewer than ten. The rearrangement joins TRBV6-4 to TRBJ1-5; 10 bases are shared with TRBD1. CDR1 MRHNA and CDR2 SNTAGT come from the germline V gene. After removal of 2 bases from V and 2 bases from J, the junction contained 0 bases not matched to a gene. The CDR3 consists of 15 residues. This CDR3 is CASSDGTGGNQPQHF. The CDR3, as DNA: TGTGCCAGCAGTGACGGGACAGGGGGCAATCAGCCCCAGCATTTT.

V and J are TRBV30 and TRBJ1-4, with D perhaps TRBD1 (5 bases). This CDR3 spans 13 amino acids. Germline CDR1 GTSNPN, CDR2 SVGIG (reference sequence). Trimming shortened V by 2 bases and J by 12 bases, and 16 bases separated the two germline ends. The CDR3 is CAWSIGARRELFF. CDR3 nucleotide sequence: TGTGCCTGGAGTATAGGGGCTCGACGGGAACTGTTTTTT.

Of note for this clone: The DNA is omitted, as the CDR3 cannot be located on it reliably, and the CDR3 follows TCRdb's listing. The gene calls are TRBV6-5 and TRBJ1-5. Including both end residues, the CDR3 is 14 amino acids long. Germline values: CDR1 MNHEY, CDR2 SVGAGI. CDR3 amino acids: CASSSSGGNQPQHF.

This clone came up a few times. This chain uses TRBV6-1 with TRBJ2-2; 7 nucleotides align to TRBD2. The V segment lost 2 bases and the J segment 3 bases; nucleotides outside the gene matches: 0. CDR1 MNHNS and CDR2 SASEGT come from the germline V gene. CDR3 length: 14 amino acids. The CDR3 nucleotides read TGTGCCAGCAGTGAACTAGCGGACACCGGGGAGCTGTTTTTT. Encoded protein: CASSELADTGELFF.

V and J are TRBV4-1 and TRBJ2-7, with 10 bases that match TRBD2. The germline gives CDR1 MGHRA, CDR2 YSYEKL. V shed 0 bases, J shed 0 bases, and the junction held 8 bases outside the gene matches. The CDR3 covers 18 residues. The CDR3 reads CASSQEVRASGSSYEQYF. CDR3 nucleotides: TGCGCCAGCAGCCAAGAAGTCCGGGCTAGCGGGAGCTCCTACGAGCAGTACTTC.

V usage is TRBV10-2 and J usage is TRBJ2-3; D is undetermined. From germline, CDR1 is WSHSY and CDR2 SAAADI. This CDR3 spans 11 amino acids. V shed 6 bases and J shed 9 bases, with 10 bases lying between them. The CDR3 DNA follows: TGCGCCAGCAGAGGTCGGCGGACGCAGTATTTT. Its protein is CASRGRRTQYF.

CDR3 in DNA: TGTGCCTGGAGGGCAGGAAACACCATATATTTT. Protein product: CAWRAGNTIYF. The J gene is TRBJ1-3, the V gene TRBV30; D gene uncertain. The germline gives CDR1 GTSNPN, CDR2 SVGIG (reference sequence). With 3 bases removed from V and 4 bases from J, the gap between germline ends came to 4 bases. CDR3 size: 11 residues.

V is TRBV28 and J is TRBJ1-2, with D unclear. CDR1 and CDR2 (germline): MDHEN, SYDVKM. The length of the CDR3 is 13 residues. Deletions cut 1 base from V and 7 bases from J, with 10 bases between. CDR3 DNA: TGTGCCAGCAGTTTATCCCCTCGGTCTGGCTACACCTTC. Protein product: CASSLSPRSGYTF.

V is TRBV5-1 and J is TRBJ2-7, with 9 bases lining up with TRBD1. J gave up 6 bases and V 4 bases, and 8 bases lay outside the gene matches. From germline, CDR1 is SGHRS and CDR2 YFSETQ. This CDR3 is 14 amino acids long. The CDR3 DNA reads TGCGCCAGCAGCCTCGGGACAGGGAGACCCGAGCAGTACTTC. Its protein is CASSLGTGRPEQYF.